This paragraph reports one TCR beta chain. RNA was extracted with the RNeasy kit, and a quantity of roughly 0.5 to 1 ug was reverse transcribed using random hexamers. Using its own MiXCR run on the immunoSEQ multiplex PCR reads, TCRdb lists one record per CDR3 protein. The table includes about 120,000 distinct CDR3 sequences, about 93% detected once. CDR3 size: 14 residues. Germline lookup yields CDR1 MNHEY and CDR2 SVGEGT. Trimming cost V 5 bases and J 5 bases, with 13 bases left between them. These data originate in a study of CD8 T cells in Susac syndrome. This sequence joins TRBV6-2 or TRBV6-3 and TRBJ2-1, with D possibly TRBD2 on 5 matching bases. This receptor was obtained from a human donor in good health. Sequenced material: CD4+ T cells from PBMCs. The DNA for the CDR3 is TGTGCCAGCAGTCCAAGCGGAGGCCACAATGAGCAGTTCTTC. Protein: CASSPSGGHNEQFF.